The 3 T cell receptor beta chains in this list originate from one sample, sequenced in a study of blood T cell repertoires in COVID-19. TCRdb's copy holds only in-frame clones and misses some; the assay was immunoSEQ multiplex PCR. The table has 240,000 or so clones, approximately 80% seen once; the top ten hold around 7%. The sequencing sample was made of peripheral blood. These receptor sequences come from an elderly woman with COVID-19, enrolled during active disease.

This clone was detected a few times. V gene TRBV30 combines with J gene TRBJ1-5, with D possibly TRBD1 on 6 matching bases. The CDR3 covers 13 residues. V was cut by 1 base and J by 7 bases, with 11 bases left in between. CDR1 is GTSNPN and CDR2 is SVGIG in the germline V gene (reference sequence). The CDR3 spells CAWSGQGPQPQHF. The DNA for the CDR3 is TGTGCCTGGAGTGGTCAGGGGCCCCAGCCCCAGCATTTT.

There are a few counts of this clone. The chain uses TRBV11-2 and TRBJ1-1; a possible D gene is TRBD1 (5 bases). V was shortened by 2 bases and J by 5 bases, with 6 bases between the two germline ends. Germline lookup yields CDR1 SGHAT and CDR2 FQNNGV. The CDR3 spans 12 residues. The CDR3, as DNA: TGTGCCAGCAGCTTAAAGGGGACTGAAGCTTTCTTT. Translating it yields CASSLKGTEAFF.

The rearrangement links TRBV11-2 to TRBJ1-5; D possibly corresponds to TRBD1 (5 bases). The V gene lost 5 bases and the J gene lost 7 bases, with 15 bases spanning the gap. This CDR3 is 14 amino acids long. Germline CDR1 and CDR2: SGHAT and FQNNGV. This CDR3 reads CASSQGARGQPQHF. DNA for the CDR3: TGTGCCAGCAGCCAAGGGGCAAGGGGACAGCCCCAGCATTTT.